The sequence of this T cell receptor beta chain was determined in a study of CD8+ T cells in alopecia areata. Study findings and constraints: Scalp clonality, together with expanded CD8+ clones among the top 100, fell significantly with tofacitinib.

Concerning this clone itself: What it binds is unknown.

The sequencing template was cDNA reverse transcribed from extracted RNA. Produced via immunoSEQ multiplex PCR; TCRdb's table is partial and in-frame only. The sample shows 120,000 or so clones, under 65% of them seen only once. There are 15 residues in the CDR3. With 2 bases removed from V and 0 bases from J, the gap between germline ends came to 9 bases. CDR1 is LGHNA and CDR2 is YSLEER in the germline V gene. Treatment: oral pan-JAK inhibitor, 5-10 mg twice daily. The authors sorted CD4+ and CD8+ T cells from PBMCs. J is TRBJ2-3 and V is TRBV4-3; D remains unclear. The clonotype was recovered from a human donor with alopecia areata. The source material was CD4+ T cells sorted from blood, sampled at week 4, from a patient treated with tofacitinib. The CDR3 region is CASSQFLTSTDTQYF. CDR3 DNA sequence: TGCGCCAGCAGCCAATTCCTTACTAGCACAGATACGCAGTATTTT.